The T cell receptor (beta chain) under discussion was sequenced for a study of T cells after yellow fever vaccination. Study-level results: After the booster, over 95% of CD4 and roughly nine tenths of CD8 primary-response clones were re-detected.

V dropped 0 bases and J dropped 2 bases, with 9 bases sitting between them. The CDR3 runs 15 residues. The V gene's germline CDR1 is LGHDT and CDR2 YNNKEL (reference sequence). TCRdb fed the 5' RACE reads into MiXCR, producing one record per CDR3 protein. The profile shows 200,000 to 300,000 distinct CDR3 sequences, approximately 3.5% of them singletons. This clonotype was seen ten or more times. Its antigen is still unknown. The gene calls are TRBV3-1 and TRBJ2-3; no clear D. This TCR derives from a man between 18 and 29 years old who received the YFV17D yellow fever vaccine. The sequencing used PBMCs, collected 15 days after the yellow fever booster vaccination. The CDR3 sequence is CASSQEWKDTDTQYF. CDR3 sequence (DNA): TGTGCCAGCAGCCAAGAGTGGAAGGACACAGATACGCAGTATTTT.